The clone carrying this T cell receptor (beta chain) was picked up a small number of times. Its specificity is not known. Only in-frame clones appear in the TCRdb table, and some are missing; sequencing was by immunoSEQ multiplex PCR. The sample holds 210,000 or so clones, about 92% seen once. The sample originates from a study of T cell responses to AZD1222 COVID-19 vaccine. Findings of the study overall: Compared with day 0, the breadth and depth of the Spike-specific TCR repertoire rose significantly after two doses of AZD1222. Nearly half of spike-specific TCRs reportedly target unmutated variant regions. Spike-wide coverage was observed for vaccine-associated CD4 TCRs, with dominant responses at 160-218 and 743-854.

The CDR3 sequence is 14 residues long. In germline, CDR1 is LGHNA, CDR2 YNFKEQ. V gave up 3 bases and J gave up 6 bases; unmatched junction bases: 0. The sample was peripheral blood, taken on day 0 of MenACWY control vaccination. The clonotype was recovered from an adult in good health. The gene calls are TRBV4-2 and TRBJ2-2; the match to TRBD1 covers 11 bases. CDR3 DNA sequence: TGTGCCAGCAGCCAGGACAGGGGGCCCGGGGAGCTGTTTTTT. It translates to CASSQDRGPGELFF.